The present entry profiles one TCR beta chain with its context. These data are taken from a study of blood T cell repertoires in COVID-19. The repertoire was sequenced with immunoSEQ multiplex PCR; TCRdb's copy has only in-frame clones and lacks some. The table has roughly 170,000 clones, more than 75% seen once; the top ten hold approximately 2.5%. The CDR3 is 13 residues long. The germline V and J ends were trimmed by 5 bases and 1 base, with 8 bases remaining between them. Looked up from germline, CDR1 is WNHNN and CDR2 is SYGVQD (reference sequence). The chain recombines TRBV10-1 with TRBJ2-5; perhaps TRBD2 as D (5 bases). The source material was peripheral blood. The sequence was collected from a man in his forties or fifties with active or convalescent COVID-19. The CDR3 sequence is CASSPSTQETQYF. CDR3 coding DNA: TGCGCCAGCAGTCCTAGCACCCAAGAGACCCAGTACTTC.